The present T cell receptor beta chain was sequenced within a study of shared clonotypes between healthy human individuals. The germline V gene encodes CDR1 SGHAT and CDR2 FQNNGV. The CDR3 runs to 14 residues. V lost 1 base to trimming and J lost 6 bases; unmatched junction nucleotides: 3. The repertoire was sequenced with immunoSEQ multiplex PCR; TCRdb's copy has only in-frame clones and lacks some. The sample comprises under 1,100,000 clones, roughly 74% of which are singletons, and 0.61% rests with the top ten. This sequence joins TRBV11-2 and TRBJ1-2; 9 positions agree with TRBD1. Sequences were obtained from memory CD4+ T cells from PBMCs. Subset of the sample: CD45RA-negative fraction. The receptor was isolated from a man younger than 35 in good health. Some clones in this sample may be carry-over from other donors' samples. Written as DNA, the CDR3 is TGTGCCAGCAGCTTAGTGTGGACAGGGGATGGCTACACCTTC. Translating it yields CASSLVWTGDGYTF. Full variable domain (rest looked up from reference TRBV11-2 and TRBJ1-2): EAGVAQSPRYKIIEKRQSVAFWCNPISGHATLYWYQQILGQGPKLLIQFQNNGVVDDSQLPKDRFSAERLKGVDSTLKIQPAKLEDSAVYLCASSLVWTGDGYTFGSGTRLTVV.